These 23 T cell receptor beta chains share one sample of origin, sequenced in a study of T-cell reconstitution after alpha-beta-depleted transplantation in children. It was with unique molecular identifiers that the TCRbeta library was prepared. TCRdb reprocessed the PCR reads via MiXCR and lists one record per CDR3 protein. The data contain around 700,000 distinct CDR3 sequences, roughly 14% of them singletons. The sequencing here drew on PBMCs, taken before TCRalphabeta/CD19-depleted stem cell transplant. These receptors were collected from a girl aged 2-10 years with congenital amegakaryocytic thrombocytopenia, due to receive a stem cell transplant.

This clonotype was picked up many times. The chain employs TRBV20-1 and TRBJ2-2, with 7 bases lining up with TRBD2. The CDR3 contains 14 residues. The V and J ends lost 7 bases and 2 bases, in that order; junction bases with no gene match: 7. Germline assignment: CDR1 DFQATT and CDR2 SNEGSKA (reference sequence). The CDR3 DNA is TGCAGTGTGTCGTCGGGAGGTAACACCGGGGAGCTGTTTTTT. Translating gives CSVSSGGNTGELFF.

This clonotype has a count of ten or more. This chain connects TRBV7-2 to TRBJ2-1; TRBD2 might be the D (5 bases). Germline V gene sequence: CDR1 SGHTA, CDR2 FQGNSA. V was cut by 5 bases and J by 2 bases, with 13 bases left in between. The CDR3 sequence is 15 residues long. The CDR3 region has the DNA TGTGCCAGCAGCCCGTTCCGGGGAACCTACAATGAGCAGTTCTTC. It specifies CASSPFRGTYNEQFF.

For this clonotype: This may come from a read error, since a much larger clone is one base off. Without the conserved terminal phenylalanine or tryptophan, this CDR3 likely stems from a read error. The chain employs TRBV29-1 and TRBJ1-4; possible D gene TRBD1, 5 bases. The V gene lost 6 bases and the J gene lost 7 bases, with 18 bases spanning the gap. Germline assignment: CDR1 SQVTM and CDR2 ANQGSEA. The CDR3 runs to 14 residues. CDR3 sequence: CSVGPGPRTEKLFL. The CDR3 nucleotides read TGCAGCGTAGGACCGGGACCTCGGACTGAAAAACTGTTTCTT.

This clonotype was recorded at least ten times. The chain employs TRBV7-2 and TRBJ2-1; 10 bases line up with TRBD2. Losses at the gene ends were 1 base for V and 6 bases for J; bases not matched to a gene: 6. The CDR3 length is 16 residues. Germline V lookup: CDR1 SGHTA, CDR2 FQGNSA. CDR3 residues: CASSLGLLAGANEQFF. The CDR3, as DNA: TGTGCCAGCAGCTTAGGGCTCCTAGCGGGAGCCAATGAGCAGTTCTTC. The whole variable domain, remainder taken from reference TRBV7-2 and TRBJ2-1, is GAGVSQSPSNKVTEKGKDVELRCDPISGHTALYWYRQSLGQGLEFLIYFQGNSAPDKSGLPSDRFSAERTGGSVSTLTIQRTQQEDSAVYLCASSLGLLAGANEQFFGPGTRLTVL.

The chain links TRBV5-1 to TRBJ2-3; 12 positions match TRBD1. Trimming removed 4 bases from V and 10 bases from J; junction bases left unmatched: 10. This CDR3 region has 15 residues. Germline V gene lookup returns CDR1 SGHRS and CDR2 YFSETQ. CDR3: CASSQGTGGPGSQYF. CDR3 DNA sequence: TGCGCCAGCAGCCAAGGGACAGGGGGCCCGGGGTCGCAGTATTTT. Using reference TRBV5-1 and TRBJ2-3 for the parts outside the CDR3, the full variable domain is KAGVTQTPRYLIKTRGQQVTLSCSPISGHRSVSWYQQTPGQGLQFLFEYFSETQRNKGNFPGRFSGRQFSNSRSEMNVSTLELGDSALYLCASSQGTGGPGSQYFGPGTRLTVL.

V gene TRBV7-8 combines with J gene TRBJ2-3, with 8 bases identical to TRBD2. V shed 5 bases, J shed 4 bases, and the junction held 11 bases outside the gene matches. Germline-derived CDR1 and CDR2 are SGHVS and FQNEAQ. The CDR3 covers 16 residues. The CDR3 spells CASSQPAGGISDTQYF. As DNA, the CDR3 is TGTGCCAGCAGCCAACCGGCGGGAGGAATTTCAGATACGCAGTATTTT.

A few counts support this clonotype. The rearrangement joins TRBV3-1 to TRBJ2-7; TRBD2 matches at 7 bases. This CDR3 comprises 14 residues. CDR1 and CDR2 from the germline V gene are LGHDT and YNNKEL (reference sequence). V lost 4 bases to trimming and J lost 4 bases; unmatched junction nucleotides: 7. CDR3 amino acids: CASSPASGPYEQYF. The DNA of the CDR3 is TGTGCCAGCAGCCCCGCTAGCGGCCCATACGAGCAGTACTTC.

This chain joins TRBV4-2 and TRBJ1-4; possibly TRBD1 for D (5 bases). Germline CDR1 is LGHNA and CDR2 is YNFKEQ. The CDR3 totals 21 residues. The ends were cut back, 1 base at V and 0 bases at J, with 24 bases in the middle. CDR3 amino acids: CASSQGTIRGFVSSTNEKLFF. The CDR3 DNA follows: TGTGCCAGCAGCCAAGGAACAATTAGGGGCTTCGTATCGTCAACTAATGAAAAACTGTTTTTT.

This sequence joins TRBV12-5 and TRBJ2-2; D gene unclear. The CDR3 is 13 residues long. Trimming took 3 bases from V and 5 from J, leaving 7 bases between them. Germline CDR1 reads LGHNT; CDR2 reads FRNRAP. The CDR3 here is CASGFLTTGELFF. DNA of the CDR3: TGTGCTAGTGGTTTTTTGACGACCGGGGAGCTGTTTTTT.

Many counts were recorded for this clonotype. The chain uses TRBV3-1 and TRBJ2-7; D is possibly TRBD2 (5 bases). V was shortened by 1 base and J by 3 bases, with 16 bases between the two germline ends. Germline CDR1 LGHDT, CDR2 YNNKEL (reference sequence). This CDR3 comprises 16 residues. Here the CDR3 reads CASSQVLGMNRYEQYF. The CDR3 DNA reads TGTGCCAGCAGCCAAGTCCTCGGGATGAACCGCTACGAGCAGTACTTC.

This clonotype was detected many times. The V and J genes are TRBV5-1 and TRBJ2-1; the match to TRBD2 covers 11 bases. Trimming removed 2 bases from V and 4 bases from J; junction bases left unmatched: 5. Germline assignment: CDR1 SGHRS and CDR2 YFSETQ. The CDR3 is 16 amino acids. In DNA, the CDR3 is TGCGCCAGCAGCTTCGAGACTAGCGGGAATTACAATGAGCAGTTCTTC. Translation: CASSFETSGNYNEQFF.

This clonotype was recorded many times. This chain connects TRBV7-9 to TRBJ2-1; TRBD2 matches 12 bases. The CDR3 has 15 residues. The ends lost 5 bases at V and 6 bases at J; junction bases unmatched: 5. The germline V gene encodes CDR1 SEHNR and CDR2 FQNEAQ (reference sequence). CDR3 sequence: CASSILTSGSNEQFF. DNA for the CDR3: TGTGCCAGCAGCATTTTGACTAGCGGGAGCAATGAGCAGTTCTTC.

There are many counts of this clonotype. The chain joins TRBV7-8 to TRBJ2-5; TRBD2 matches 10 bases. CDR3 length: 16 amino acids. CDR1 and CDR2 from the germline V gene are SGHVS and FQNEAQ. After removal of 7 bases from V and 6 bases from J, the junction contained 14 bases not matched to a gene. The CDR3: CASTLRTGTSDKTQYF. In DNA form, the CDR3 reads TGTGCCAGCACTCTCCGAACCGGGACTAGCGATAAGACCCAGTACTTC.

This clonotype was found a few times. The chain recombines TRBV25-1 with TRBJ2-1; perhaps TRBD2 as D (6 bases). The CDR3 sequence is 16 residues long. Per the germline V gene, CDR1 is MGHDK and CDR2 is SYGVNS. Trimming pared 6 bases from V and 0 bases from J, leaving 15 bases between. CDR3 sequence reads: CASSPWAGSSYNEQFF. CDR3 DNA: TGTGCCAGCAGCCCCTGGGCGGGGAGCTCCTACAATGAGCAGTTCTTC.

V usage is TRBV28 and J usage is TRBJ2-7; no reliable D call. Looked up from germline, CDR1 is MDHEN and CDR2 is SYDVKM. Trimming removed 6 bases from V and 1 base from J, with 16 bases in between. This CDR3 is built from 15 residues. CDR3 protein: CASSNWQDGSYEQYF. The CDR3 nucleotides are TGTGCCAGCAGCAACTGGCAGGACGGATCCTACGAGCAGTACTTC.

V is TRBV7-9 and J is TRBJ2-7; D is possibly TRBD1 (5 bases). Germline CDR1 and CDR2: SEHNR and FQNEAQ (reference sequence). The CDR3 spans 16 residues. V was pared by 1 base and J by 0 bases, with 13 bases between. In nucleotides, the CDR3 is TGTGCCAGCAGCTTAGTTGGGGCAGGAACCTCCTACGAGCAGTACTTC. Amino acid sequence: CASSLVGAGTSYEQYF.

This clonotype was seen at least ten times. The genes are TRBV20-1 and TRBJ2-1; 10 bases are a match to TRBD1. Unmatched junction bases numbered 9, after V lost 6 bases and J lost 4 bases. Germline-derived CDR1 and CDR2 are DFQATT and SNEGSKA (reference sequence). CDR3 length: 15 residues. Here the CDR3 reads CSALHRDRGYNEQFF. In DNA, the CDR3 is TGCAGTGCATTACACCGGGACAGGGGTTACAATGAGCAGTTCTTC.

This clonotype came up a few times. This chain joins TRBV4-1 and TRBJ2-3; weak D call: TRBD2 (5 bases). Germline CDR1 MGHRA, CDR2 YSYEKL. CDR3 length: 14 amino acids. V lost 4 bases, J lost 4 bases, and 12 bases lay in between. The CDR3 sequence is CASSPHGVPDTQYF. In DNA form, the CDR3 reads TGCGCCAGCAGCCCCCACGGGGTCCCAGATACGCAGTATTTT.

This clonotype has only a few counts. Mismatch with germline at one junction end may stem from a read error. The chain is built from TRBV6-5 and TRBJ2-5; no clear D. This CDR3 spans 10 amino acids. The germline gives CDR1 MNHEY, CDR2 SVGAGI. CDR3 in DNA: TGTGCCAGCGGTTATATCGCCCAGTACTTC. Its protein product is CASGYIAQYF.

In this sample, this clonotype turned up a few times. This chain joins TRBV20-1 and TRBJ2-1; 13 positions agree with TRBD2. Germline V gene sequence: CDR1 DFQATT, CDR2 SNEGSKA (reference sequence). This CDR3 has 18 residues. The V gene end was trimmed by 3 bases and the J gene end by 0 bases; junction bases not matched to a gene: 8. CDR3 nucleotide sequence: TGCAGTGCTAGTTCGACTAGCGGGAGGTTGAGCTCCTACAATGAGCAGTTCTTC. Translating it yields CSASSTSGRLSSYNEQFF.

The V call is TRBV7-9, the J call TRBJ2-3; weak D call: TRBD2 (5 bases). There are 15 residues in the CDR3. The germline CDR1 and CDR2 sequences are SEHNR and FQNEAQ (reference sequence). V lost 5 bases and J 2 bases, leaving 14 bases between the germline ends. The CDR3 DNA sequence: TGTGCCAGCAGCCGAAGCGGTGGCCTCACAGATACGCAGTATTTT. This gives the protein CASSRSGGLTDTQYF.

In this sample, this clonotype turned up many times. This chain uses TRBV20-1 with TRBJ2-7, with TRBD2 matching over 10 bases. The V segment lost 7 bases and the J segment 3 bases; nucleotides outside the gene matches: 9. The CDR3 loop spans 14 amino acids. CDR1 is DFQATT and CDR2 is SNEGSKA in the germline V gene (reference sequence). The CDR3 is CSVIVTSGDYEQYF. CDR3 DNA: TGCAGTGTAATTGTAACTAGCGGGGACTACGAGCAGTACTTC.

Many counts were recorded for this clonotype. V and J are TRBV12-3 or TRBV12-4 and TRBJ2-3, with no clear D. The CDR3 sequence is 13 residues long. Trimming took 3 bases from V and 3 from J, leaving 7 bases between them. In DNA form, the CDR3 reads TGTGCCAGCAGTTTCGTTCCGACAGATACGCAGTATTTT. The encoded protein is CASSFVPTDTQYF.